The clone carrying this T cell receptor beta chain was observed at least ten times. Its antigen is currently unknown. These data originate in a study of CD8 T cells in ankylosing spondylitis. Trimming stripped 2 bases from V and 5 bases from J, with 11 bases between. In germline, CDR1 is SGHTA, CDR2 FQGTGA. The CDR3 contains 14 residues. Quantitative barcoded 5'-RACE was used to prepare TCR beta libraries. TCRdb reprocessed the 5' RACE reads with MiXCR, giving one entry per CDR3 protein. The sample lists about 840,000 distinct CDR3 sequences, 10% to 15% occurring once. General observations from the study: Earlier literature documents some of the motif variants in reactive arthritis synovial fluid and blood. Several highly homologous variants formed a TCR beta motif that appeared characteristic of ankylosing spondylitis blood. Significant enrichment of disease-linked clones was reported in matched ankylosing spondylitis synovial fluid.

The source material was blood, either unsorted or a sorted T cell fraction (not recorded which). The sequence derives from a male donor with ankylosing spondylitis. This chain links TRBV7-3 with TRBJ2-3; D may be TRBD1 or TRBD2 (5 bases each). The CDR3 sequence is CASSLRSRGDTQYF. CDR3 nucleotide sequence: TGTGCCAGCAGCTTACGGTCGAGGGGAGATACGCAGTATTTT.